This T cell receptor beta chain was profiled in a study of cytomegalovirus exposure and HLA in healthy donors. Findings and limits, study-wide: An analysis done earlier found most TCR beta V segments productive about 87% or about 30% of the time.

This CDR3 is built from 16 residues. Germline loops: CDR1 MGHRA, CDR2 YSYEKL. Germline trimming cut 1 base from V and 2 bases from J; bases unmatched to any gene: 4. Worth noting for this clone: Its specificity is unknown.

Donors had nominal health at sampling but likely had unrecorded immune exposures. The primer mix had 60 Vbeta and 13 Jbeta primers. The assay was immunoSEQ multiplex PCR, and TCRdb's table has in-frame clones only and misses some. This sample has 150,000 or so clones; 75% occur once, and the top ten carry 2.5% to 4%. The chain links TRBV4-1 to TRBJ2-2, with 7 bases aligning to TRBD1. This TCR derives from a man aged 35-49 years in good health and CMV-seronegative. Material: PBMCs. CDR3 in DNA: TGCGCCAGCAGCCAAGTTGCAGGGGGTAACACCGGGGAGCTGTTTTTT. This translates into CASSQVAGGNTGELFF.